The TCR beta chain under discussion was sequenced for a study of T cell responses to AZD1222 COVID-19 vaccine. Generated by immunoSEQ multiplex PCR, the TCRdb table keeps only in-frame clones and is missing some. The sample holds 180,000 or so clones, just over 90% seen once. CDR1 and CDR2 (germline): SEHNR, FQNEAQ (reference sequence). Trimming took off 0 bases at V and 3 bases at J, with 12 bases between the two ends. The CDR3 length is 15 residues. The sequence derives from an adult who received the AZD1222 COVID-19 vaccine. The sample was peripheral blood, taken 28 days after the second AZD1222 dose. This chain joins TRBV7-9 and TRBJ2-7; a weak D match, TRBD2 (6 bases). The chain's CDR3 is CASSLASGGFYEQYF. The DNA for the CDR3 is TGTGCCAGCAGCTTAGCGAGTGGGGGGTTCTACGAGCAGTACTTC.